These 30 T cell receptor beta chains were sequenced from one sample in a study of PD-L1 blockade in urothelial cancer. Sequenced by immunoSEQ multiplex PCR; TCRdb stores in-frame clones only, minus some. This table has around 130,000 clones, roughly 84% appearing once. The time point denotes: pretreatment peripheral blood. The starting material was PBMCs, obtained around atezolizumab (anti-PD-L1) treatment. The source is a man aged 45-60 years with urothelial cancer.

The rearrangement links TRBV19 to TRBJ1-1; D gene uncertain. The CDR3 runs to 14 residues. Between the trimmed V and J ends, which lost 1 base and 0 bases, there was a span of 6 bases. Germline V gene lookup returns CDR1 LNHDA and CDR2 SQIVND (reference sequence). The CDR3 DNA reads TGTGCCAGTAGTATAGGGGCGTTGAACACTGAAGCTTTCTTT. It specifies CASSIGALNTEAFF.

Here the CDR3 DNA reads TGTGCCAGTACCTTCCTAGGGGGCAGGGAAAAACTGTTTTTT. Translating gives CASTFLGGREKLFF. The chain couples TRBV7-2 to TRBJ1-4, with 7 nucleotides matching TRBD1. The germline gives CDR1 SGHTA, CDR2 FQGNSA. Trimming at V came to 9 bases and at J to 8 bases, leaving 12 bases not matched to a gene. The CDR3 is 14 residues long.

This clone was detected ten times or more. CDR3 nucleotides: TGTGCCAGCTCACAAAGGACTAGCGTTGCCTACGAGCAGTACTTC. Its translation: CASSQRTSVAYEQYF. The chain has TRBV18 and TRBJ2-7; TRBD2 matches at 9 bases. Losses at the gene ends were 4 bases for V and 2 bases for J; bases not matched to a gene: 6. This CDR3 has 15 residues. Germline V gene data show CDR1 as KGHSH and CDR2 as LQKENI. The variable domain in full, completed from reference TRBV18 and TRBJ2-7, reads NAGVMQNPRHLVRRRGQEARLRCSPMKGHSHVYWYRQLPEEGLKFMVYLQKENIIDESGMPKERFSAEFPKEGPSILRIQQVVRGDSAAYFCASSQRTSVAYEQYFGPGTRLTVT.

The chain carries TRBV18 and TRBJ2-5; the D gene is possibly TRBD2 (7 bases). Deletions cut 0 bases from V and 4 bases from J, with 9 bases between. Germline V gives CDR1 KGHSH, CDR2 LQKENI. The CDR3 sequence is 14 residues long. The DNA of the CDR3 is TGTGCCAGCTCACCACCTAGGGGGGGAGAGACCCAGTACTTC. Amino acid sequence: CASSPPRGGETQYF.

The V and J genes are TRBV6-1 and TRBJ2-5, with TRBD1 matching 8 bases. The junction had 10 bases not matched to a gene; V was cut back by 6 bases and J by 4 bases. Germline V gene sequence: CDR1 MNHNS, CDR2 SASEGT. There are 15 residues in the CDR3. The CDR3 loop reads CASRRQGAVGETQYF. CDR3 bases: TGTGCCAGCAGGAGGCAGGGGGCGGTGGGAGAGACCCAGTACTTC.

The chain is built from TRBV7-9 and TRBJ1-6, with a weak D call TRBD1 (5 bases). V shed 2 bases and J shed 11 bases, with 13 bases lying between them. Germline-derived CDR1 and CDR2 are SEHNR and FQNEAQ (reference sequence). The CDR3 sequence is 14 residues long. The CDR3 loop reads CASSLISGNAPLHF. The CDR3 DNA follows: TGTGCCAGCAGCTTAATCTCAGGGAATGCACCCCTCCACTTT.

The chain is built from TRBV28 and TRBJ1-2; D call uncertain. V was pared by 6 bases and J by 7 bases, with 12 bases between. The CDR3 runs 12 residues. Germline values: CDR1 MDHEN, CDR2 SYDVKM. The CDR3 DNA follows: TGTGCCAGCAGCCTCCGTCCAGGTGGCTACACCTTC. Residues: CASSLRPGGYTF.

This clone was seen only once. This chain links TRBV7-2 with TRBJ2-7; TRBD1 aligns across 11 bases. Germline V gene lookup returns CDR1 SGHTA and CDR2 FQGNSA. This CDR3 is 16 amino acids long. Unmatched junction bases numbered 8, after V lost 5 bases and J lost 2 bases. The CDR3 DNA reads as TGTGCCAGCAGCATTGAGGGGACAGGGGGTACCTACGAGCAGTACTTC. Its translation is CASSIEGTGGTYEQYF.

V and J are TRBV28 and TRBJ2-2; TRBD1 aligns across 10 bases. Germline V gene lookup returns CDR1 MDHEN and CDR2 SYDVKM. Trimming at V came to 7 bases and at J to 7 bases, leaving 6 bases not matched to a gene. The CDR3 covers 14 residues. The CDR3 region is CASKTGGVVGELFF. CDR3 nucleotide sequence: TGTGCCAGCAAGACAGGGGGCGTCGTCGGGGAGCTGTTTTTT.

This chain joins TRBV6-6 and TRBJ2-1; 8 bases are a match to TRBD2. J was trimmed by 4 bases and V by 5 bases; bases with no gene match: 7. Germline CDR1 is MNHNY and CDR2 is SVGAGI (reference sequence). The CDR3 length is 15 residues. CDR3 loop: CASSRAGEVYNEQFF. The DNA of the CDR3 is TGTGCCAGCAGTCGAGCGGGAGAGGTATACAATGAGCAGTTCTTC.

J is TRBJ2-2 and V is TRBV27; 10 nucleotides line up with TRBD1. The CDR3 totals 15 residues. The ends lost 3 bases at V and 5 bases at J; junction bases unmatched: 3. CDR1 is MNHEY and CDR2 is SMNVEV in the germline V gene (reference sequence). The CDR3 reads CASSFPGQGTGELFF. The CDR3, as DNA: TGTGCCAGCAGTTTCCCGGGACAGGGGACCGGGGAGCTGTTTTTT.

The chain uses TRBV11-2 and TRBJ2-3, with 7 bases fitting TRBD2. J was trimmed by 0 bases and V by 5 bases; bases with no gene match: 8. Germline V CDR1 and CDR2: SGHAT, FQNNGV. This CDR3 has 16 residues. The CDR3 is CASSQFERGSTDTQYF. CDR3 sequence (DNA): TGTGCCAGCAGCCAGTTCGAGCGGGGTAGCACAGATACGCAGTATTTT.

This clone was detected once. This rearrangement joins TRBV10-1 to TRBJ2-1, with 9 bases that match TRBD1. The trim removed 6 bases at V and 7 bases at J, leaving 10 bases unmatched. Looked up from germline, CDR1 is WNHNN and CDR2 is SYGVQD (reference sequence). CDR3 length: 15 residues. The CDR3 region is CASSAGTGKVNEQFF. Written as DNA, the CDR3 is TGCGCCAGCAGCGCCGGGACAGGGAAGGTTAATGAGCAGTTCTTC.

The chain uses TRBV13 and TRBJ1-1; TRBD1 might be the D (6 bases). The germline V gene encodes CDR1 PRHDT and CDR2 FYEKMQ (reference sequence). This CDR3 contains 14 residues. V lost 0 bases to trimming and J lost 1 base, with 6 bases between them. The CDR3 loop is CASSLGQGNTEAFF. CDR3 DNA: TGTGCCAGCAGCTTAGGACAGGGGAACACTGAAGCTTTCTTT. Using reference TRBV13 and TRBJ1-1 for the parts outside the CDR3, the full variable domain is AAGVIQSPRHLIKEKRETATLKCYPIPRHDTVYWYQQGPGQDPQFLISFYEKMQSDKGSIPDRFSAQQFSDYHSELNMSSLELGDSALYFCASSLGQGNTEAFFGQGTRLTVV.

The chain links TRBV11-2 to TRBJ2-1; D is perhaps TRBD2 (5 bases). Per germline, CDR1 SGHAT and CDR2 FQNNGV. This CDR3 is built from 15 residues. V was cut by 4 bases and J by 0 bases, with 10 bases left in between. The CDR3 DNA is TGTGCCAGCAGCTCCGTGCGGGTCTCCTACAATGAGCAGTTCTTC. The encoded protein is CASSSVRVSYNEQFF.

V gene TRBV5-1 combines with J gene TRBJ1-4; D is ambiguous. The CDR3 runs to 19 residues. V lost 0 bases, J lost 0 bases, and 18 bases lay in between. The V gene's germline CDR1 is SGHRS and CDR2 YFSETQ. The DNA for the CDR3 is TGCGCCAGCAGCTTGGTCTCTCTGGCGGCGGGAGCAACTAATGAAAAACTGTTTTTT. It codes for CASSLVSLAAGATNEKLFF.

The chain recombines TRBV27 with TRBJ2-7, with 7 positions matching TRBD1. J lost 0 bases, V lost 5 bases, and 1 base had no gene match. CDR1 MNHEY and CDR2 SMNVEV come from the germline V gene (reference sequence). This CDR3 region has 13 residues. For the CDR3, the DNA is TGTGCCAGCAGTCGGACAGGCTCCTACGAGCAGTACTTC. Translating gives CASSRTGSYEQYF.

The V gene is TRBV28, the J gene TRBJ2-3; TRBD1 matches at 9 bases. J lost 4 bases, V lost 4 bases, and 18 bases had no gene match. In germline, CDR1 is MDHEN, CDR2 SYDVKM. This CDR3 has 19 residues. The CDR3 DNA reads TGTGCCAGCAGTTCAACTAGTCCGGGACAGGGTTTCGCCGCAGATACGCAGTATTTT. This translates into CASSSTSPGQGFAADTQYF.

The chain recombines TRBV7-6 with TRBJ2-6; D remains ambiguous. Germline V gene lookup returns CDR1 SGHVS and CDR2 FNYEAQ. V was shortened by 1 base and J by 3 bases, with 10 bases between the two germline ends. This CDR3 has 16 residues. In DNA, the CDR3 is TGTGCCAGCAGCTTAGATCGCGGTAATGGGGCCAACGTCCTGACTTTC. Amino acids: CASSLDRGNGANVLTF.

The chain uses TRBV4-1 and TRBJ2-7; 8 positions match TRBD2. CDR1 and CDR2 (germline): MGHRA, YSYEKL. The length of the CDR3 is 17 residues. The ends lost 0 bases at V and 6 bases at J; junction bases unmatched: 13. The CDR3 DNA is TGCGCCAGCAGCCAAGACCCTGCTTTGGCGGGAGGTGCCGAGCAGTACTTC. It codes for CASSQDPALAGGAEQYF.

This chain links TRBV2 with TRBJ2-4; TRBD1 matches 12 bases. Germline loops: CDR1 SNHLY, CDR2 FYNNEI. This CDR3 contains 14 residues. J was trimmed by 8 bases and V by 4 bases; bases with no gene match: 3. CDR3 DNA: TGTGCCAGCAGTGGGGACAGGGGGCATGACATTCAGTACTTC. Its protein product is CASSGDRGHDIQYF.

V gene TRBV2 combines with J gene TRBJ1-1; D uncertain. V lost 1 base and J 3 bases, leaving 6 bases between the germline ends. The germline V gene encodes CDR1 SNHLY and CDR2 FYNNEI. The CDR3 length is 13 residues. In nucleotides, the CDR3 is TGTGCCAGCAGTGAAGGAGGGTACACTGAAGCTTTCTTT. The encoded protein is CASSEGGYTEAFF. Full variable domain (rest looked up from reference TRBV2 and TRBJ1-1): EPEVTQTPSHQVTQMGQEVILRCVPISNHLYFYWYRQILGQKVEFLVSFYNNEISEKSEIFDDQFSVERPDGSNFTLKIRSTKLEDSAMYFCASSEGGYTEAFFGQGTRLTVV.

A remark on this clone: The sample carries other DNA sequences with the same CDR3. The chain carries TRBV7-9 and TRBJ1-3; D gene uncertain. Trimming left V 0 bases short and J 3 bases short, with 6 bases between. CDR1 and CDR2 (germline): SEHNR, FQNEAQ (reference sequence). The CDR3 has 14 amino acids. CDR3 bases: TGTGCCAGCAGCTTAGCCAGTGTTGGAAACACCATATATTTT. Translation: CASSLASVGNTIYF.

V and J are TRBV19 and TRBJ2-5, with D possibly matching TRBD2 (5 bases). Germline assignment: CDR1 LNHDA and CDR2 SQIVND (reference sequence). This CDR3 spans 13 amino acids. V was trimmed by 2 bases and J by 5 bases, leaving 9 bases between them. DNA for the CDR3: TGTGCCAGTAGTATAAGAGGGATCGAGACCCAGTACTTC. This translates into CASSIRGIETQYF.

Notes on this clone: The conserved closing phenylalanine or tryptophan is absent in this CDR3, likely reflecting a read error. No DNA is shown, since the ends of the CDR3 on it are uncertain; the CDR3 is the one TCRdb lists. The rearrangement links TRBV6-1 to TRBJ1-2; the table's D call of TRBD1 was not tested on the DNA. Germline V gene lookup returns CDR1 MNHNS and CDR2 SASEGT. Inclusive of both ends, the CDR3 amounts to 10 amino acids. The CDR3: CASSREAQDL.

The chain couples TRBV4-1 to TRBJ1-6; weak D call: TRBD1 (5 bases). There are 13 residues in the CDR3. Germline lookup yields CDR1 MGHRA and CDR2 YSYEKL. Trimming removed 0 bases at V and 14 bases at J, with 11 bases between. CDR3 protein: CASSQESGVTLHF. The CDR3 coding sequence is TGCGCCAGCAGCCAAGAATCGGGGGTGACCCTCCACTTT.

The chain employs TRBV7-8 and TRBJ2-4; 7 nucleotides match TRBD1. The CDR3 spans 15 residues. Trimming cost V 5 bases and J 4 bases; bases outside gene matches: 8. CDR1 is SGHVS and CDR2 is FQNEAQ in the germline V gene. The CDR3 nucleotides read TGTGCCAGCAGCGTCCAATCGGGACAGAAAAACATTCAGTACTTC. It codes for CASSVQSGQKNIQYF.

This chain joins TRBV27 and TRBJ1-6; TRBD1 aligns across 7 bases. From germline, CDR1 is MNHEY and CDR2 SMNVEV (reference sequence). The V segment lost 8 bases and the J segment 7 bases; nucleotides outside the gene matches: 2. The CDR3 has 12 residues. Written as DNA, the CDR3 is TGTGCCAGCCGGGACAGCAATTCACCCCTCCACTTT. Its protein product is CASRDSNSPLHF.

This clone has a single count. The genes are TRBV7-8 and TRBJ2-1, with D unclear. The CDR3 runs 14 residues. V dropped 3 bases and J dropped 7 bases, with 13 bases sitting between them. Germline-derived CDR1 and CDR2 are SGHVS and FQNEAQ. The CDR3 sequence is CASSFGRSSNEQFF. The CDR3 DNA sequence: TGTGCCAGCAGCTTTGGGCGCTCCTCGAATGAGCAGTTCTTC.

This rearrangement joins TRBV6-6 to TRBJ2-7, with 9 bases matching TRBD2. The CDR3 spans 14 residues. CDR1 and CDR2 (germline): MNHNY, SVGAGI (reference sequence). V lost 2 bases to trimming and J lost 6 bases; unmatched junction nucleotides: 5. The CDR3 region has the DNA TGTGCCAGCAGTTACGGTGAGACTAGCGGCGAGCAGTACTTC. It encodes CASSYGETSGEQYF.